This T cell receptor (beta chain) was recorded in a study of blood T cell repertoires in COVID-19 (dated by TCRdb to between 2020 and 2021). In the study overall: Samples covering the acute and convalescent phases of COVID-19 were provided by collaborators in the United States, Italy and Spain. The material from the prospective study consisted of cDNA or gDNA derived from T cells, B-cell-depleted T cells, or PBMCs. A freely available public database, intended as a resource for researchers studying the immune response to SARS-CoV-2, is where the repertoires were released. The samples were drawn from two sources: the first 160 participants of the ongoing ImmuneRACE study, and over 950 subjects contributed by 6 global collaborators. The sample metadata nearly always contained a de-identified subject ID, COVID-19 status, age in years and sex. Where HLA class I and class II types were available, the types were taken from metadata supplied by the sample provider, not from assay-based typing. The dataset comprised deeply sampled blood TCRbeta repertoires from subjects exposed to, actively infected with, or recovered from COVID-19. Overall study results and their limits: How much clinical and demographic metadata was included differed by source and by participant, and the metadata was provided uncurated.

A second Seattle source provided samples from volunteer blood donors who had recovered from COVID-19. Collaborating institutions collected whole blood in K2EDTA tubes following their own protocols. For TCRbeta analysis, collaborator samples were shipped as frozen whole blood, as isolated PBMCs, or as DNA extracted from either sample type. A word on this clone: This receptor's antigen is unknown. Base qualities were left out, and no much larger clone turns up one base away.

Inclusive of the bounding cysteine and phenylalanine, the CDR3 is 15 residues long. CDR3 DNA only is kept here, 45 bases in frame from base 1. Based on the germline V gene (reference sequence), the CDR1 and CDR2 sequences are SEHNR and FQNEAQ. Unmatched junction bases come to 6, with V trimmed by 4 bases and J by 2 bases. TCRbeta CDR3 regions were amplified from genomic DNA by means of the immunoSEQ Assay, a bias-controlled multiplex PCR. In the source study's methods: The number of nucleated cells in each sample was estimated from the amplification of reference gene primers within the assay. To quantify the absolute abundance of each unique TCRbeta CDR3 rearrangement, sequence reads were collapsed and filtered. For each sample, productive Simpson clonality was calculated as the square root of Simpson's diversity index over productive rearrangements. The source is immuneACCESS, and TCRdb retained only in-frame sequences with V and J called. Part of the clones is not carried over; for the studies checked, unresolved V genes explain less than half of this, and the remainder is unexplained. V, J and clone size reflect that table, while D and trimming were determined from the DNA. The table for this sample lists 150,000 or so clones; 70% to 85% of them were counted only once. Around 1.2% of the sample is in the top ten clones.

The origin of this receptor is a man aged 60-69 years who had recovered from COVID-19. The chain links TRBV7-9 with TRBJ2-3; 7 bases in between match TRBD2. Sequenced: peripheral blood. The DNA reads TGTGCCAGCAGCTCCCTAGCGGTATACACAGATACGCAGTATTTT. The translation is CASSSLAVYTDTQYF.